The 15 T cell receptor beta chains reported below all come from one sample, sequenced in a study of PD-1 blockade in classical Hodgkin lymphoma. Assay used: immunoSEQ multiplex PCR; TCRdb lists only in-frame clones, some missing. The sample records just under 40,000 clones, more than 60% being singletons. Time point defined: cycle 4 day 1 (C4D1), after more than five weeks of nivolumab. All patients relapsed after autologous stem cell transplantation, and brentuximab vedotin exposure varied. The source material was peripheral blood mononuclear cells (PBMCs), sampled before the fourth cycle of nivolumab. The receptors originated from a human donor with classical Hodgkin lymphoma.

The chain links TRBV10-1 to TRBJ1-2, with TRBD1 matching 7 bases. CDR3 size: 16 residues. The trim removed 2 bases at V and 8 bases at J, leaving 14 bases unmatched. CDR1 and CDR2 from the germline V gene are WNHNN and SYGVQD (reference sequence). Here the CDR3 DNA reads TGCGCCAGCAGTGAGACCGGACAGGCCCCTGTGTTAGGCTACACCTTC. Its translation is CASSETGQAPVLGYTF.

The genes are TRBV11-1 and TRBJ2-1; D unclear. The CDR3 extends over 14 amino acids. Looked up from germline, CDR1 is SGHAT and CDR2 is FQDESV (reference sequence). Trimming pared 5 bases from V and 9 bases from J, leaving 17 bases between. The CDR3 spells CASSHGEVNGEQFF. In DNA, the CDR3 is TGTGCCAGCAGCCACGGTGAGGTCAACGGTGAGCAGTTCTTC.

CDR3 protein: CASSGLYEQYF. CDR3 bases: TGTGCCAGCAGTGGACTCTACGAGCAGTACTTC. The chain joins TRBV25-1 to TRBJ2-7; D is uncertain. The CDR3 has 11 amino acids. V was trimmed by 4 bases and J by 3 bases, leaving 4 bases between them. CDR1 and CDR2 from the germline V gene are MGHDK and SYGVNS.

V and J are TRBV4-3 and TRBJ2-7; 9 bases align to TRBD1. The CDR3 runs to 15 residues. Germline values: CDR1 LGHNA, CDR2 YSLEER. Trimming at V came to 2 bases and at J to 2 bases, leaving 4 bases not matched to a gene. This chain's CDR3 is CASSQRDRDAYEQYF. Here the CDR3 DNA reads TGCGCCAGCAGCCAACGGGACAGGGATGCCTACGAGCAGTACTTC.

The CDR3 spells CASSLRAGGRTDTQYF. The CDR3, as DNA: TGTGCCAGCAGCTTACGGGCGGGGGGGCGCACAGATACGCAGTATTTT. This chain joins TRBV13 and TRBJ2-3; 9 bases agree with TRBD2. Germline CDR1 PRHDT, CDR2 FYEKMQ (reference sequence). The CDR3 has 16 amino acids. V trimming: 2 bases; J trimming: 1 base; junction bases outside the gene matches: 4.

There are a few counts of this clone. V usage is TRBV28 and J usage is TRBJ2-7, with 7 bases identical to TRBD1. The CDR3 consists of 16 residues. The ends lost 7 bases at V and 1 base at J; junction bases unmatched: 13. The germline V gene encodes CDR1 MDHEN and CDR2 SYDVKM. CDR3 coding DNA: TGTGCCAGCATTCCCATTGGGGGACAGTATTCCTACGAGCAGTACTTC. Its translation: CASIPIGGQYSYEQYF.

A remark on this clone: Other DNA sequences of this sample code for an identical CDR3. The chain couples TRBV4-2 to TRBJ1-5; maybe TRBD1 (6 bases). CDR1 and CDR2 from the germline V gene are LGHNA and YNFKEQ. The CDR3 extends over 15 amino acids. With 0 bases removed from V and 1 base from J, the gap between germline ends came to 7 bases. The CDR3 DNA is TGTGCCAGCAGCCAAGACCAGGGGAGCAATCAGCCCCAGCATTTT. It yields the protein CASSQDQGSNQPQHF.

The genes are TRBV5-4 and TRBJ1-6; TRBD1 agrees at 9 bases. This CDR3 contains 18 residues. Germline V gene lookup returns CDR1 SGHNT and CDR2 YYREEE (reference sequence). Losses at the gene ends were 3 bases for V and 7 bases for J; bases not matched to a gene: 14. CDR3 DNA sequence: TGTGCCAGCAGCTCAGAACGAACAGGGGGCTCAAGGAATTCACCCCTCCACTTT. Protein: CASSSERTGGSRNSPLHF. Full variable domain (outside the CDR3, taken from reference TRBV5-4 and TRBJ1-6): ETGVTQSPTHLIKTRGQQVTLRCSSQSGHNTVSWYQQALGQGPQFIFQYYREEENGRGNFPPRFSGLQFPNYSSELNVNALELDDSALYLCASSSERTGGSRNSPLHFGNGTRLTVT.

This clone appeared a few times. The rearrangement links TRBV29-1 to TRBJ2-7; D call uncertain. The CDR3 is 14 amino acids. Per germline, CDR1 SQVTM and CDR2 ANQGSEA. V was shortened by 3 bases and J by 0 bases, with 12 bases between the two germline ends. The CDR3 bases are TGCAGCGTTGATACCAGAGAAGGCTCCTACGAGCAGTACTTC. This gives the protein CSVDTREGSYEQYF.

The rearrangement joins TRBV27 to TRBJ2-1; TRBD2 agrees at 8 bases. Trimming cost V 3 bases and J 4 bases; bases outside gene matches: 23. Germline-derived CDR1 and CDR2 are MNHEY and SMNVEV (reference sequence). This CDR3 comprises 21 residues. The CDR3 nucleotides read TGTGCCAGCAGTTTCCCACCCCCCAATCCCTTACGGCGGGGGGCTTACAATGAGCAGTTCTTC. Translating it yields CASSFPPPNPLRRGAYNEQFF.

This chain connects TRBV7-2 to TRBJ2-2; D call uncertain. The V end was cut by 2 bases, the J end by 0 bases, with 7 bases between. This CDR3 region has 15 residues. Germline CDR1 SGHTA, CDR2 FQGNSA. The CDR3 region is CASSLYGTNTGELFF. The CDR3 nucleotides read TGTGCCAGCAGCTTATATGGGACGAACACCGGGGAGCTGTTTTTT.

Turning to this clone: At one end, the junction sequence differs from germline, possibly due to a read error. The chain joins TRBV7-7 to TRBJ2-3, with 8 bases identical to TRBD2. Germline CDR1 SSHAT, CDR2 FNYEAQ (reference sequence). The length of the CDR3 is 15 residues. CDR3 sequence reads: CASSSGGGLPDTQYF. CDR3 nucleotides: TGTGCTAGCAGCTCGGGGGGGGGCCTCCCGGATACGCAGTATTTT.

This clone was seen only a few times. This sequence joins TRBV7-2 and TRBJ1-5; D gene ambiguous. V dropped 1 base and J dropped 4 bases, with 5 bases sitting between them. This CDR3 contains 13 residues. Germline V CDR1 and CDR2: SGHTA, FQGNSA. The CDR3 region is CASSLGPNQPQHF. The CDR3 region has the DNA TGTGCCAGCAGCTTAGGACCTAATCAGCCCCAGCATTTT.

The V gene is TRBV27, the J gene TRBJ2-5; 7 bases agree with TRBD1. J gave up 4 bases and V 6 bases, and 11 bases lay outside the gene matches. Germline CDR1 reads MNHEY; CDR2 reads SMNVEV (reference sequence). There are 15 residues in the CDR3. CDR3: CASRRLTGYGETQYF. CDR3 sequence (DNA): TGTGCCAGCAGACGACTGACAGGGTATGGAGAGACCCAGTACTTC.

This rearrangement joins TRBV27 to TRBJ1-2, with TRBD1 matching 8 bases. This CDR3 has 14 amino acids. V lost 2 bases and J lost 4; bases outside the gene matches: 3. From germline, CDR1 is MNHEY and CDR2 SMNVEV (reference sequence). The CDR3 sequence is CASSLEGQGYGYTF. CDR3 nucleotides: TGTGCCAGCAGTTTAGAAGGACAGGGCTATGGCTACACCTTC.